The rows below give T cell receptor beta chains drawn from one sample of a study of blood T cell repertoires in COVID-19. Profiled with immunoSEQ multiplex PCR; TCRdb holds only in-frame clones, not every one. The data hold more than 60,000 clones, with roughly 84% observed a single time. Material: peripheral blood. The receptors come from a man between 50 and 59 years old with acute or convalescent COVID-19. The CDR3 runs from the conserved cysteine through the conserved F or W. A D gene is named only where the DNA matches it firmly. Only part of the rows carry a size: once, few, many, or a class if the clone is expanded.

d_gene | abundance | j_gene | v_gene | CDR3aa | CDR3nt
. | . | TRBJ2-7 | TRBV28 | CASSSMTRARNEQYF | TGTGCCAGCAGTTCCATGACTAGGGCCCGCAACGAGCAGTACTTC
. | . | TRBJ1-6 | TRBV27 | CASSLEGANSPLHF | TGTGCCAGCAGTTTAGAGGGCGCGAATTCACCCCTCCACTTT
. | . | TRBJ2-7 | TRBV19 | CASSMRTTSYEQYF | TGTGCCAGTAGTATGAGGACTACATCCTACGAGCAGTACTTC
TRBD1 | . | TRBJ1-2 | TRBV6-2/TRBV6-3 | CASSSGTGNRIYGYTF | TGTGCCAGCAGTTCCGGGACAGGGAATCGGATCTATGGCTACACCTTC
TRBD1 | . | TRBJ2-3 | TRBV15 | CATSRGEQGRDTQYF | TGTGCCACCAGCAGAGGGGAACAGGGGCGGGATACGCAGTATTTT
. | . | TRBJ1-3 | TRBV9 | CASSVEGDWDTGNTIYF | TGTGCCAGCAGCGTAGAGGGGGATTGGGATACTGGAAACACCATATATTTT
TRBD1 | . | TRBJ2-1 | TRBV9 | CASTRGGQDYNEQFF | TGTGCCAGCACGCGAGGGGGACAGGACTACAATGAGCAGTTCTTC
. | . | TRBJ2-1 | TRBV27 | CASSTGTPSYNEQFF | TGTGCCAGCAGCACCGGGACACCCTCCTACAATGAGCAGTTCTTC
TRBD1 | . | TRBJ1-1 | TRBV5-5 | CASSLVGQGFAAFF | TGTGCCAGCAGCTTGGTGGGACAGGGGTTTGCGGCTTTCTTT
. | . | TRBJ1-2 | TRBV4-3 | CASSQEWGRVYGYTF | TGCGCCAGCAGCCAAGAATGGGGCAGGGTCTATGGCTACACCTTC
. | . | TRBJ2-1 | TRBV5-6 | CASSFQGRNNEQFF | TGTGCCAGCAGCTTTCAGGGGCGGAACAATGAGCAGTTCTTC
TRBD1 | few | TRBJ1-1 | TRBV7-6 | CASSLAGQGAEAFF | TGTGCCAGCAGCTTAGCAGGACAGGGGGCTGAAGCTTTCTTT
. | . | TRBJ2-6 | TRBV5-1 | CASSVGGPGANVLTF | TGCGCCAGCAGTGTGGGGGGTCCTGGGGCCAACGTCCTGACTTTC
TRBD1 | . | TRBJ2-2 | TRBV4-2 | CASSQAIQGDGGELFF | TGTGCCAGCAGCCAAGCTATCCAGGGGGATGGGGGGGAGCTGTTTTTT
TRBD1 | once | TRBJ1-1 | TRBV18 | CASSRGQPPNTEAFF | TGTGCCAGCTCACGGGGACAGCCGCCGAACACTGAAGCTTTCTTT
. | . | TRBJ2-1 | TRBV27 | CASTLFGGSGSYNEQFF | TGTGCCAGCACCTTATTTGGGGGGAGCGGCTCCTACAATGAGCAGTTCTTC
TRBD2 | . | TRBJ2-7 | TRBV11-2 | CASSPGTSGSHEQYF | TGTGCCAGCAGCCCGGGGACTAGCGGGAGTCACGAGCAGTACTTC
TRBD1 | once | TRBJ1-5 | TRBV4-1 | CASSPAYRGFSGNQPQHF | TGCGCCAGCAGCCCAGCGTACAGGGGGTTCAGTGGCAATCAGCCCCAGCATTTT
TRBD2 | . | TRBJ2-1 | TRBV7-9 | CASSFVAAGHNEQFF | TGTGCCAGCAGCTTCGTGGCAGCGGGGCACAATGAGCAGTTCTTC
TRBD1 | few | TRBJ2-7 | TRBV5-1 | CASSSEWTGSYEQYF | TGCGCCAGCAGCTCCGAATGGACAGGGTCCTACGAGCAGTACTTC
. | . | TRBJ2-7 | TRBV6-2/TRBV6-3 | CASSYRQGLSEQYF | TGTGCCAGCAGTTACCGCCAGGGTTTGAGTGAGCAGTACTTC
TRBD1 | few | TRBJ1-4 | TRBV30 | CAWSGKTGGTNEKLFF | TGTGCCTGGAGTGGAAAAACAGGGGGGACTAATGAAAAACTGTTTTTT
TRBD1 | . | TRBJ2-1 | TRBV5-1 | CASSFGQDTYNEQFF | TGCGCCAGCAGCTTCGGACAGGATACCTACAATGAGCAGTTCTTC
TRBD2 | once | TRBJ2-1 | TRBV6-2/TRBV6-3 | CASGPYGGANEQFF | TGTGCCAGCGGCCCTTACGGGGGGGCTAATGAGCAGTTCTTC
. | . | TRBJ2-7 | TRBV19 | CASSVSPGLYEQYF | TGTGCCAGTAGTGTATCACCAGGCCTCTACGAGCAGTACTTC
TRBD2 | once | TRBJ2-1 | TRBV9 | CASSASGGTYNEQFF | TGTGCCAGCAGCGCAAGCGGGGGGACCTACAATGAGCAGTTCTTC
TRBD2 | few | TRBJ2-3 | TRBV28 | CARKLRRLADTDTQYF | TGTGCCAGAAAACTAAGACGACTAGCGGACACAGATACGCAGTATTTT
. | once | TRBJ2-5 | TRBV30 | CAWIRRGGETQYF | TGTGCCTGGATTAGGAGAGGAGGAGAGACCCAGTACTTC
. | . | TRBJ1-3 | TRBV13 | CASSMSGVGNTIYF | TGTGCCAGCAGCATGTCAGGGGTGGGAAACACCATATATTTT
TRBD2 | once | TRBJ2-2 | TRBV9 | CASSVWTSGGTGELFF | TGTGCCAGCAGCGTGTGGACTAGCGGGGGTACCGGGGAGCTGTTTTTT
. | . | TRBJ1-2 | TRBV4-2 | CASSQGGRGRWMDGYTF | TGTGCCAGCAGCCAAGGCGGCAGGGGTAGGTGGATGGATGGCTACACCTTC
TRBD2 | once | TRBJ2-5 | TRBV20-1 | CSASIASGGARETQYF | TGCAGTGCTAGTATTGCTAGCGGGGGGGCCCGGGAGACCCAGTACTTC
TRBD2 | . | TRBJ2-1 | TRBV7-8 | CASSLGGTSGSLEQFF | TGTGCCAGCAGCTTGGGCGGGACTAGCGGGAGTTTGGAGCAGTTCTTC
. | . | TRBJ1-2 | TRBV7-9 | CASSLAGGLYGYTF | TGTGCCAGCAGCTTAGCGGGCGGGCTCTATGGCTACACCTTC
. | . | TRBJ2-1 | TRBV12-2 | CASRPGLAGYNEQFF | TGTGCAAGTCGCCCAGGACTAGCGGGGTACAATGAGCAGTTCTTC
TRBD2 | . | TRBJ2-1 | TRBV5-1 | CASNRAGSYNEQFF | TGCGCCAGCAACCGAGCGGGGAGCTACAATGAGCAGTTCTTC
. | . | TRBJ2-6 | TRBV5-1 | CASSLTPGGANVLTF | TGCGCCAGCAGCTTGACCCCGGGAGGGGCCAACGTCCTGACTTTC
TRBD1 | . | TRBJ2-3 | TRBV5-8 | CASSLVTGDADTQYF | TGTGCCAGCAGCTTGGTGACAGGGGACGCAGATACGCAGTATTTT
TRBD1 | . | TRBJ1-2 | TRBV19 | CASRPNGAGTGGSWLYGYTF | TGTGCCAGTAGACCAAATGGGGCCGGGACAGGGGGATCCTGGCTCTATGGCTACACCTTC
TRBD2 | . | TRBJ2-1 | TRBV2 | CASSEYLAGYEQFF | TGTGCCAGCAGTGAATACCTAGCGGGATACGAGCAGTTCTTC
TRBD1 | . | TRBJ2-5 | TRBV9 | CASSVLSGTGEETQYF | TGTGCCAGCAGCGTACTGTCCGGGACAGGGGAGGAGACCCAGTACTTC
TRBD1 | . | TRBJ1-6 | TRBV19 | CASSPRQGANNSPLHF | TGTGCCAGTAGTCCGCGACAGGGGGCCAATAATTCACCCCTCCACTTT